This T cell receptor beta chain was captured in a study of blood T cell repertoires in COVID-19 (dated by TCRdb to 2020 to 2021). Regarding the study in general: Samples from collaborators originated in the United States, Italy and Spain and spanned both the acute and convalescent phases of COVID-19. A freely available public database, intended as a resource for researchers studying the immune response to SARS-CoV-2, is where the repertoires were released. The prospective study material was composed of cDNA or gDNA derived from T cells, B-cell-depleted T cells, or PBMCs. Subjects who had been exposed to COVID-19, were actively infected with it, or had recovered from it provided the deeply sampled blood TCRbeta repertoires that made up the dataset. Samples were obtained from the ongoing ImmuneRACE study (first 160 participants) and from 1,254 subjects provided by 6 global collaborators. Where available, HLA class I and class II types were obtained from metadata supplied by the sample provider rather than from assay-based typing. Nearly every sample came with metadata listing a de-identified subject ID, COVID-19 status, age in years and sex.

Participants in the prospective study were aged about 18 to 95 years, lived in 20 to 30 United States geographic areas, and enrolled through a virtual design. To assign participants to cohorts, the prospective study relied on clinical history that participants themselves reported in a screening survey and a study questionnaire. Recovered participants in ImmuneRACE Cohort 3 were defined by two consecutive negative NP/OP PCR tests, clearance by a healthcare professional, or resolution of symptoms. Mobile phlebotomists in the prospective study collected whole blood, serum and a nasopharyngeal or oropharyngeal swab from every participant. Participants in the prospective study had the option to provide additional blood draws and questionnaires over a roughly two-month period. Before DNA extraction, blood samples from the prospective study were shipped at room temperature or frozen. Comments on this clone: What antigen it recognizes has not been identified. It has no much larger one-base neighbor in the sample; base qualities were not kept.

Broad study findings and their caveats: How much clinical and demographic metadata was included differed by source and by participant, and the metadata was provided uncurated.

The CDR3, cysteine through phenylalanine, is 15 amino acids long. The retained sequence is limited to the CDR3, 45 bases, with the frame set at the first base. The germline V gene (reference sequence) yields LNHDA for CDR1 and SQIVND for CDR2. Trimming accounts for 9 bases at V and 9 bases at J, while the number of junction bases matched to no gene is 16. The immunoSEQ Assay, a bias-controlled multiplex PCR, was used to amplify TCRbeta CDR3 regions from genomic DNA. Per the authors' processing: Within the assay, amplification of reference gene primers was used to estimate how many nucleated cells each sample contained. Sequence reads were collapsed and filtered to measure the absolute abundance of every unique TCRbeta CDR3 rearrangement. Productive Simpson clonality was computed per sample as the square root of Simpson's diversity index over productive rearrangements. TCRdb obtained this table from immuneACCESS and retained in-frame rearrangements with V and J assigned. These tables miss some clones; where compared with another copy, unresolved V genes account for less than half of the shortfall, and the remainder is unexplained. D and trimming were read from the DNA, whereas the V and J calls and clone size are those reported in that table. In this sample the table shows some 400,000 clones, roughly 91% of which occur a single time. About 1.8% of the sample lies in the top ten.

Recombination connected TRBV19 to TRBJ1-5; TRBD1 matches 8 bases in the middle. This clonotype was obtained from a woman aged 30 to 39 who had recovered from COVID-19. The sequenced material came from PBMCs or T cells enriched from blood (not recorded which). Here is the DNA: TGTGCCAGCGATGTAGGGGGACAGGTGGTTCCGCCCCAGCATTTT. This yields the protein CASDVGGQVVPPQHF.